This T cell receptor beta chain was obtained from a study of Ad26.COV2.S vaccination and SARS-CoV-2 variants. For the study at large: Recipients of Ad26.COV2.S got it intramuscularly, once or twice 56 days apart. General study findings and limits: Non-spike TCR breadth showed similarity between vaccine and placebo recipients. Post-vaccination spike-specific CD8+ and CD4+ T cell responses reportedly had substantial breadth. It is possible that the TCR breadth and depth analyses underestimated the total T cell responses.

Sequencing used immunoSEQ multiplex PCR; TCRdb keeps in-frame clones, though not all of them. The table has more than 400,000 clones, 80% to 95% seen once. Points on this clone: Its antigen is undetermined.

The treatment was: about 20 received Ad26.COV2.S at low or high dose, single or two shots; several received placebo; per-sample allocation not given. Specimens were obtained on day 63 following the first vaccine or placebo injection. V dropped 3 bases and J dropped 0 bases, with 6 bases sitting between them. Looked up from germline, CDR1 is MNHEY and CDR2 is SVGEGT. The CDR3 totals 15 residues. The source of this sequence is a person aged 18-60 years who received the Ad26.COV2.S COVID-19 vaccine or a placebo. Sequencing used peripheral blood, obtained in a trial of Ad26.COV2.S vaccine versus placebo. The rearrangement uses TRBV6-2 or TRBV6-3 and TRBJ2-6, with D uncertain. CDR3 DNA: TGTGCCAGCAGTTATCATGGCTCTGGGGCCAACGTCCTGACTTTC. As protein: CASSYHGSGANVLTF.